This TCR beta chain was obtained from a study of blood T cell repertoires in COVID-19. Followed over time, Seattle patients had been enrolled while infection was active. V was clipped by 6 bases and J by 1 base; unmatched bases: 6. This CDR3 has 15 residues. CDR1 and CDR2 from the germline V gene are KGHSH and LQKENI. Authors' processing steps: Counts of nucleated cells, estimated from reference gene primer amplification, were obtained. The method was immunoSEQ multiplex PCR; TCRdb's version includes in-frame clones alone and lacks a portion of them. That table is the source of V, J and clone size, and D and trimming were worked out from the DNA. The top ten hold about a sixth of the sample, which has more than 90,000 clones, around 90% seen once.

This rearrangement joins TRBV18 to TRBJ1-5; TRBD1 agrees at 7 bases. The specimen was peripheral blood. The TCR was taken from a woman aged 60-70 years with COVID-19, enrolled during active disease. The CDR3 loop reads CASSAMTGSNQPQHF. The CDR3 bases are TGTGCCAGCTCGGCCATGACAGGGAGCAATCAGCCCCAGCATTTT.